This TCR beta chain was sequenced for a study of shared clonotypes between healthy human individuals. Some clones are missing from TCRdb's copy, which holds only in-frame ones; the method was immunoSEQ multiplex PCR. The sample carries about 2.1 million clones, around 93% recorded once. Germline V gives CDR1 MNHNS, CDR2 SASEGT. This CDR3 has 11 residues. V was cut by 6 bases and J by 4 bases, with 7 bases left in between. The naive CD8 fraction comprised CD45RO-negative cells positively selected for CCR7 and excluded terminally differentiated effector memory CD45RA+ cells. This receptor was taken from a man between 18 and 35 years old in good health. Some clones in this sample may be carry-over from other donors' samples. The gene calls are TRBV6-1 and TRBJ2-7; D not certain. The source material was naive CD8+ T cells from PBMCs. CDR3 in amino acids: CASRILYEQYF. In DNA, the CDR3 is TGTGCCAGCAGGATTTTATACGAGCAGTACTTC.